The rows below give T cell receptor beta chains drawn from one sample of a study of cytomegalovirus exposure and HLA in healthy donors. The assay was immunoSEQ multiplex PCR, and TCRdb's table has in-frame clones only and misses some. This sample has roughly 100,000 clones, with 76% found just once. The material sequenced was PBMCs. Receptors originate from a man between 40 and 49 years old in good health and CMV-seronegative. Each CDR3 is given with its conserved first and last residue. D genes are given only for firm matches. The listing skips clone size in some rows; elsewhere it reads once, few, many or a size class.

j_call: TRBJ1-1
clone_size: -
v_call: TRBV5-1
d_call: -
cdr3_nt: TGCGCCAGCAGCCCTAATCTCTCTGAAGCTTTCTTT
cdr3_aa: CASSPNLSEAFF

j_call: TRBJ1-1
clone_size: -
v_call: TRBV2
d_call: -
cdr3_nt: TGTGCCAGCAGTGGACAGCTTGAAGCTTTCTTT
cdr3_aa: CASSGQLEAFF

j_call: TRBJ2-1
clone_size: -
v_call: TRBV11-2
d_call: -
cdr3_nt: TGTGCCAGCAGCTTAGTGCGCGGGGGCGTATACAATGAGCAGTTCTTC
cdr3_aa: CASSLVRGGVYNEQFF

j_call: TRBJ2-3
clone_size: few
v_call: TRBV5-6
d_call: TRBD1
cdr3_nt: TGTGCCAGCAGCTTGCCCGGGACAGGGTTGACAGATACGCAGTATTTT
cdr3_aa: CASSLPGTGLTDTQYF

j_call: TRBJ1-4
clone_size: -
v_call: TRBV30
d_call: -
cdr3_nt: TGTGCCTGGAGCCTTGGGACTTCAACTAATGAAAAACTGTTTTTT
cdr3_aa: CAWSLGTSTNEKLFF

j_call: TRBJ1-5
clone_size: -
v_call: TRBV2
d_call: TRBD1
cdr3_nt: TGTGCCAGCAGGGGGACAGAGTATCAGCCCCAGCATTTT
cdr3_aa: CASRGTEYQPQHF

j_call: TRBJ1-1
clone_size: -
v_call: TRBV11-2
d_call: -
cdr3_nt: TGTGCCAGCAGCCCCTGGGGCAGAGTGAACACTGAAGCTTTCTTT
cdr3_aa: CASSPWGRVNTEAFF

j_call: TRBJ1-2
clone_size: once
v_call: TRBV5-1
d_call: -
cdr3_nt: TGCGCCAGCAGCTTTGGACAGTCCAGTGGCTACACCTTC
cdr3_aa: CASSFGQSSGYTF

j_call: TRBJ1-2
clone_size: -
v_call: TRBV5-5
d_call: TRBD1
cdr3_nt: TGTGCCAGCAGCCTACAGTGGTCGTCCGGGACAGTTAACTATGGCTACACCTTC
cdr3_aa: CASSLQWSSGTVNYGYTF

j_call: TRBJ2-1
clone_size: -
v_call: TRBV4-1
d_call: -
cdr3_nt: TGCGCCAGCAGCCAATTGGGGGGGCCGGGTGAGCAGTTCTTC
cdr3_aa: CASSQLGGPGEQFF

j_call: TRBJ1-4
clone_size: -
v_call: TRBV6-5
d_call: TRBD1
cdr3_nt: TGTGCCAGCAAGACTGTCGGGACAGGGCATCAAAAACTGTTTTTT
cdr3_aa: CASKTVGTGHQKLFF

j_call: TRBJ1-4
clone_size: once
v_call: TRBV28
d_call: -
cdr3_nt: TGTGCCAGCAGCCCTGGGGGGGATAATGAAAAACTGTTTTTT
cdr3_aa: CASSPGGDNEKLFF

j_call: TRBJ2-2
clone_size: once
v_call: TRBV27
d_call: -
cdr3_nt: TGTGCCAGCAGTCCTTATAGAAATACCGGGGAGCTGTTTTTT
cdr3_aa: CASSPYRNTGELFF

j_call: TRBJ1-4
clone_size: few
v_call: TRBV28
d_call: TRBD1
cdr3_nt: TGTGCCAGCAGTTTTGCGACAGGGTCAGGTGAAAAACTGTTTTTT
cdr3_aa: CASSFATGSGEKLFF

j_call: TRBJ1-5
clone_size: -
v_call: TRBV5-1
d_call: -
cdr3_nt: TGCGCCAGCAGCTTCGGACAGCATAGCAATCAGCCCCAGCATTTT
cdr3_aa: CASSFGQHSNQPQHF

j_call: TRBJ2-3
clone_size: -
v_call: TRBV5-4
d_call: -
cdr3_nt: TGTGCCAGCAGTCTAGCTACTACAGATACGCAGTATTTT
cdr3_aa: CASSLATTDTQYF

j_call: TRBJ1-1
clone_size: -
v_call: TRBV6-5
d_call: -
cdr3_nt: TGTGCCAGCAGTTACTCCGGTCAGGGCGGAGAAGCTTTCTTT
cdr3_aa: CASSYSGQGGEAFF

j_call: TRBJ1-2
clone_size: -
v_call: TRBV6-5
d_call: -
cdr3_nt: TGTGCCAGCAGCCGAGGCCCTATCCCTAACTATGGCTACACCTTC
cdr3_aa: CASSRGPIPNYGYTF

j_call: TRBJ2-1
clone_size: -
v_call: TRBV7-2
d_call: -
cdr3_nt: TGTGCCAGCAGTCCGGCTAGTCCCTCCTACAATGAGCAGTTCTTC
cdr3_aa: CASSPASPSYNEQFF

j_call: TRBJ2-5
clone_size: once
v_call: TRBV10-3
d_call: TRBD2
cdr3_nt: TGTGCCAGCCTAGGGACTAGCGGGGATATAGAGACCCAGTACTTC
cdr3_aa: CASLGTSGDIETQYF

j_call: TRBJ2-3
clone_size: -
v_call: TRBV5-1
d_call: -
cdr3_nt: TGCGCCAGCAGCTTGGCCATCGGGGCGGGGGCTGGGGATACGCAGTATTTT
cdr3_aa: CASSLAIGAGAGDTQYF

j_call: TRBJ2-3
clone_size: once
v_call: TRBV6-4
d_call: TRBD1
cdr3_nt: TGTGCCAGCAGTGACGGACAGGGGGCAGATACGCAGTATTTT
cdr3_aa: CASSDGQGADTQYF

j_call: TRBJ1-4
clone_size: -
v_call: TRBV4-3
d_call: TRBD1
cdr3_nt: TGCGCCAGCAGCCGCGGACCCCTCCGGGACAGGTTCATCCAAGATGAAAAACTGTTTTTT
cdr3_aa: CASSRGPLRDRFIQDEKLFF

j_call: TRBJ2-1
clone_size: -
v_call: TRBV19
d_call: -
cdr3_nt: TGTGCCAGTAGTCACGGGGGTACTTACAATGAGCAGTTCTTC
cdr3_aa: CASSHGGTYNEQFF

j_call: TRBJ1-2
clone_size: -
v_call: TRBV5-6
d_call: -
cdr3_nt: TGTGCCAGCAGCTTGTATCAGGGGCGCGGTGGCTACACCTTC
cdr3_aa: CASSLYQGRGGYTF

j_call: TRBJ1-2
clone_size: few
v_call: TRBV6-5
d_call: TRBD1
cdr3_nt: TGTGCCAGCAGTTCTCCTCGACAGGGTGATTCGAGCTACACCTTC
cdr3_aa: CASSSPRQGDSSYTF

j_call: TRBJ2-5
clone_size: -
v_call: TRBV5-4
d_call: TRBD2
cdr3_nt: TGTGCCAGCAGCTTGACTAGCGGGGGCCAAGAGACCCAGTACTTC
cdr3_aa: CASSLTSGGQETQYF

j_call: TRBJ2-3
clone_size: -
v_call: TRBV9
d_call: TRBD2
cdr3_nt: TGTGCCAGCAGCGCAGGGACTAGCGGGAAAACAGATACGCAGTATTTT
cdr3_aa: CASSAGTSGKTDTQYF

j_call: TRBJ1-1
clone_size: -
v_call: TRBV30
d_call: TRBD1
cdr3_nt: TGTGCCTGGAGACGACAGGGGTGGGGTGAAGCTTTCTTT
cdr3_aa: CAWRRQGWGEAFF

j_call: TRBJ1-2
clone_size: medium-sized
v_call: TRBV5-4
d_call: TRBD1
cdr3_nt: TGTGCCAGCAGCTTGGCTCAGGGGGCCATCTATGGCTACACCTTC
cdr3_aa: CASSLAQGAIYGYTF

j_call: TRBJ1-5
clone_size: -
v_call: TRBV30
d_call: -
cdr3_nt: TGTGCCTGGAGTAATCGCGGGGTCCCGCATCAGCCCCAGCATTTT
cdr3_aa: CAWSNRGVPHQPQHF

j_call: TRBJ1-1
clone_size: -
v_call: TRBV7-2
d_call: -
cdr3_nt: TGTGCCAGCAGCGGAAGAGGTGAAGCTTTCTTT
cdr3_aa: CASSGRGEAFF

j_call: TRBJ1-1
clone_size: -
v_call: TRBV29-1
d_call: -
cdr3_nt: TGCAGCGTTGTGACCGGGGAAGCTTTCTTT
cdr3_aa: CSVVTGEAFF

j_call: TRBJ2-2
clone_size: -
v_call: TRBV30
d_call: -
cdr3_nt: TGTGCCTGGAGTGTACTGGACACCGGGGAGCTGTTTTTT
cdr3_aa: CAWSVLDTGELFF

j_call: TRBJ1-1
clone_size: once
v_call: TRBV6-5
d_call: -
cdr3_nt: TGTGCCAGCAAATCTCGGGGCGGGGGTGTCACTGAAGCTTTCTTT
cdr3_aa: CASKSRGGGVTEAFF

j_call: TRBJ2-7
clone_size: -
v_call: TRBV27
d_call: TRBD1
cdr3_nt: TGTGCCAGCAGCGCCGGGACAGGGGGCGGCTACGAGCAGTACTTC
cdr3_aa: CASSAGTGGGYEQYF